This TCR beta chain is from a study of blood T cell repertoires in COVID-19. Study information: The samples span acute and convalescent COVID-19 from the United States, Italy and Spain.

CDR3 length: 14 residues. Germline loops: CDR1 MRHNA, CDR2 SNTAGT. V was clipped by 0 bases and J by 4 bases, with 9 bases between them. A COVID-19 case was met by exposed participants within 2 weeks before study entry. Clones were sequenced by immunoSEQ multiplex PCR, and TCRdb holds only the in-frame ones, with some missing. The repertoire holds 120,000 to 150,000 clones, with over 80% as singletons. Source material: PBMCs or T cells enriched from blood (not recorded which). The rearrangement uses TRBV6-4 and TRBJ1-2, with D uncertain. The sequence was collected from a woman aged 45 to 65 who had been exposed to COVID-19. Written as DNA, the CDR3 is TGTGCCAGCAGTGACTCAGCGGGTAGCTATGGCTACACCTTC. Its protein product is CASSDSAGSYGYTF.